A selection of T cell receptor beta chains follows, all from one sample in a study of blood T cell repertoires in COVID-19. Sequencing was performed with immunoSEQ multiplex PCR; in TCRdb, only in-frame clones are kept and a portion is missing. The sample shows 60,000 to 85,000 clones, around 74% of them seen only once. The specimen was peripheral blood. The source of these receptors is a human donor with acute or convalescent COVID-19. The donor label of this sample is uncertain. The CDR3 runs from the conserved cysteine through the conserved F or W. D genes are given only for firm matches.

CDR3,J,V,D
CASSSDTTVRKYF,TRBJ2-4,TRBV28,NA
CASSERTGIFTSNQPQHF,TRBJ1-5,TRBV2,TRBD1
CASSLQENTEAFF,TRBJ1-1,TRBV7-6,NA
CAWSVNFLEQYF,TRBJ2-7,TRBV30,NA
CASSYSGIVEQYF,TRBJ2-7,TRBV7-2,TRBD2
CASRDSLYGYTF,TRBJ1-2,TRBV28,NA
CASSSRGLAGDEQYF,TRBJ2-7,TRBV6-5,TRBD2
CTSSPRGSAPDTTTEAFF,TRBJ1-1,TRBV1,NA
CASPRGTTEAFF,TRBJ1-1,TRBV2,NA
CASKITVTGGSPLHF,TRBJ1-6,TRBV6-5,NA
CASSSWSLATEAFF,TRBJ1-1,TRBV7-2,NA
CASIFDTEAFF,TRBJ1-1,TRBV28,NA
CASSLGPSGGPGNF,TRBJ2-5,TRBV7-2,TRBD2
CARSLRLSGGEVGIYF,TRBJ1-3,TRBV7-5,NA
CASSPTTGVVGGAQYF,TRBJ2-5,TRBV7-6,NA
CASSQDPARLNEQFF,TRBJ2-1,TRBV3-1/TRBV3-2,NA
CASRDGRGSGYGYTF,TRBJ1-2,TRBV2,NA
CASSERQGATDEQYF,TRBJ2-7,TRBV10-2,TRBD1
CASSPKSGGYEQYF,TRBJ2-7,TRBV7-3,TRBD2
CAWRGSGQGGEQYF,TRBJ2-7,TRBV30,TRBD1
CASSSLGGQGYEQYF,TRBJ2-7,TRBV9,TRBD1
CASSHAPGGYNEQFF,TRBJ2-1,TRBV7-2,TRBD1
CASSPTSGAGNTIYF,TRBJ1-3,TRBV28,NA
CASTPPLQGRRSPLHF,TRBJ1-6,TRBV28,NA
CASSYPGNGYTF,TRBJ1-2,TRBV28,NA
CASSPLPARGGLAGGPHNEQFF,TRBJ2-1,TRBV7-3,TRBD2
CASSSQGSTGELFF,TRBJ2-2,TRBV7-3,NA
CASSLTGGHTEAFF,TRBJ1-1,TRBV13,NA
CATSGQGVGDTQYF,TRBJ2-3,TRBV24-1,TRBD1
CASSYWGTSGSSYNEQFF,TRBJ2-1,TRBV6-2/TRBV6-3,TRBD2
CASSQNAGGGNTIYF,TRBJ1-3,TRBV4-3,NA
CASSKGARYTDTQYF,TRBJ2-3,TRBV7-9,NA
CASSYRGTGNPDTQYF,TRBJ2-3,TRBV6-5,TRBD1
CASMGAGANEQFF,TRBJ2-1,TRBV25-1,TRBD2
CASSLGSRNEKLFF,TRBJ1-4,TRBV5-1,NA
CASSFGGGDTQYF,TRBJ2-3,TRBV5-6,NA
CASSKAGTRGSETQYF,TRBJ2-5,TRBV7-7,TRBD2
CASSQGQTPLF,TRBJ2-3,TRBV14,TRBD1
CASSLFGTTVRAGELFF,TRBJ2-2,TRBV28,NA
CASSLAPGGQGTEAFF,TRBJ1-1,TRBV5-1,TRBD1
CASSYPSTGVEEQYF,TRBJ2-7,TRBV6-2/TRBV6-3,TRBD1
CARGSPSNQPQHF,TRBJ1-5,TRBV6-1,NA